This is a list of T cell receptor beta chains from one sample in a study of T cell responses to AZD1222 COVID-19 vaccine. Profiling relied on immunoSEQ multiplex PCR, and the TCRdb table lists in-frame clones only, not all of them. The sample yields 86,000 or so clones, around 90% seen once. This specimen was peripheral blood, taken on day 0 of AZD1222 vaccination. Receptor source: an adult in good health. CDR3s include the opening cysteine and the closing phenylalanine or tryptophan. Each record gives: clone size, D gene, V gene, J gene, CDR3 protein, CDR3 DNA. D genes are given only for firm matches. A row's size may be missing; if present it is once, few, many or a size class.

NA	NA	TRBV5-6	TRBJ2-7	CASSRWEISSYEQYF	TGTGCCAGCAGCCGTTGGGAGATTAGCTCCTACGAGCAGTACTTC
NA	NA	TRBV27	TRBJ2-7	CATTDPEAYEQYF	TGTGCCACCACGGACCCAGAGGCCTACGAGCAGTACTTC
NA	TRBD2	TRBV6-5	TRBJ2-1	CASSTPSAGGNRQFF	TGTGCCAGCAGTACTCCCTCTGCGGGGGGGAACCGTCAATTCTTC
NA	TRBD2	TRBV7-3	TRBJ2-2	CASSLTGGSSDGELFF	TGTGCCAGCAGCTTAACAGGCGGGAGTTCGGACGGGGAGCTGTTTTTT
NA	NA	TRBV7-9	TRBJ2-5	CASSLSRGTQYF	TGTGCCAGCAGCTTAAGTCGAGGGACCCAGTACTTC
NA	NA	TRBV5-4	TRBJ1-2	CASSLDDLLGGYTF	TGTGCCAGCAGCTTGGATGATCTTCTGGGCGGCTACACCTTC
NA	NA	TRBV5-8	TRBJ2-3	CASTKFGAGTDTQYF	TGTGCCAGCACTAAGTTTGGCGCGGGCACAGATACGCAGTATTTT
NA	TRBD2	TRBV6-6	TRBJ2-3	CASSGSAGVPSTDTQYF	TGTGCCAGCAGTGGATCAGCGGGGGTCCCGAGCACAGATACGCAGTATTTT
NA	NA	TRBV12-3/TRBV12-4	TRBJ1-2	CASGHNYGYTF	TGTGCCAGCGGGCATAACTATGGCTACACCTTC
NA	NA	TRBV3-1/TRBV3-2	TRBJ2-2	CASSPFLLGGTGELFF	TGTGCCAGCAGCCCGTTCCTTCTTGGGGGCACCGGGGAGCTGTTTTTT
NA	TRBD1	TRBV28	TRBJ1-1	CASREQGARTEAFF	TGTGCCAGCAGGGAACAGGGGGCCAGGACTGAAGCTTTCTTT
NA	TRBD1	TRBV19	TRBJ1-2	CASSIPTGANYGYTF	TGTGCCAGTAGTATTCCGACAGGGGCTAACTATGGCTACACCTTC
few	NA	TRBV7-3	TRBJ2-1	CASSLIGNEQFF	TGTGCCAGCAGCTTAATAGGAAATGAGCAGTTCTTC
NA	TRBD1	TRBV2	TRBJ2-6	CASSFIRDRVSGANVLTF	TGTGCCAGCAGTTTTATCCGGGACAGGGTCTCTGGGGCCAACGTCCTGACTTTC
NA	NA	TRBV18	TRBJ2-6	CASSSNPGSGANVLTF	TGTGCCAGCTCAAGCAACCCGGGTTCTGGGGCCAACGTCCTGACTTTC
NA	NA	TRBV6-5	TRBJ1-2	CASSRGGYTF	TGTGCCAGCAGTAGGGGGGGGTACACCTTC
NA	TRBD2	TRBV19	TRBJ2-7	CASTDGTSGHQQEQYF	TGTGCCAGTACCGACGGGACTAGCGGCCATCAACAGGAGCAGTACTTC
NA	NA	TRBV19	TRBJ1-5	CASSPSETSSQPQHF	TGTGCCAGTAGTCCCTCTGAAACTAGTAGTCAGCCCCAGCATTTT
NA	NA	TRBV7-9	TRBJ1-1	CASSLDLLGATEAFF	TGTGCCAGCAGCTTAGACCTACTAGGGGCCACTGAAGCTTTCTTT
NA	NA	TRBV6-1	TRBJ2-1	CASSERAARKVLRREQFF	TGTGCCAGCAGTGAACGTGCGGCGCGGAAGGTCCTACGCCGTGAGCAGTTCTTC
NA	NA	TRBV18	TRBJ2-7	CASSPQGVEQYF	TGTGCCAGCTCACCACAGGGGGTCGAGCAGTACTTC
NA	NA	TRBV9	TRBJ2-1	CASSLTSNEQFF	TGTGCCAGCAGCTTGACCAGCAATGAGCAGTTCTTC
NA	TRBD1	TRBV27	TRBJ1-2	CASSFRVGTGALTNYGYTF	TGTGCCAGCAGTTTTCGCGTGGGGACAGGGGCGCTGACTAACTATGGCTACACCTTC
NA	TRBD1	TRBV9	TRBJ1-6	CASSVNGQGSFPLHF	TGTGCCAGCAGCGTAAACGGACAGGGATCATTTCCCCTCCACTTT
NA	TRBD1	TRBV25-1	TRBJ1-4	CASSEYQQGEKLFF	TGTGCCAGCAGTGAATACCAACAGGGGGAAAAACTGTTTTTT
NA	NA	TRBV28	TRBJ1-4	CASSGILATNEKLFF	TGTGCCAGCTCTGGGATACTTGCAACTAATGAAAAACTGTTTTTT
once	TRBD2	TRBV11-1	TRBJ2-7	CASSFPFAGEAYEQYF	TGTGCCAGCAGCTTTCCCTTTGCGGGAGAAGCTTACGAGCAGTACTTC
once	NA	TRBV6-5	TRBJ1-2	CASSYQRQGPGYTF	TGTGCCAGCAGTTACCAACGCCAGGGCCCTGGCTACACCTTC
few	NA	TRBV5-6	TRBJ1-2	CASSPGLINYGYTF	TGTGCCAGCAGCCCTGGACTGATTAACTATGGCTACACCTTC
NA	TRBD2	TRBV6-5	TRBJ2-7	CASSYGTSGQYEQYF	TGTGCCAGCAGTTACGGGACTAGCGGCCAGTACGAGCAGTACTTC
NA	TRBD1	TRBV6-5	TRBJ1-2	CASSYQGTGGYGYTF	TGTGCCAGCAGTTACCAAGGGACAGGGGGCTATGGCTACACCTTC
NA	NA	TRBV5-4	TRBJ1-2	CASSLRLGNYGYTF	TGTGCCAGCAGCTTGCGACTGGGGAACTATGGCTACACCTTC
NA	NA	TRBV7-2	TRBJ1-1	CASSLSGAMNTEAFF	TGTGCCAGCAGCTTATCGGGGGCTATGAACACTGAAGCTTTCTTT
NA	NA	TRBV6-5	TRBJ2-2	CASSKTPNTGELFF	TGTGCCAGCAGTAAGACACCAAACACCGGGGAGCTGTTTTTT
NA	NA	TRBV29-1	TRBJ1-1	CSVLSGVMNTEAFF	TGCAGCGTTCTATCAGGAGTCATGAACACTGAAGCTTTCTTT
NA	NA	TRBV25-1	TRBJ1-6	CASSHRSSYNSPLHF	TGTGCCAGCAGCCACAGGAGCTCCTATAATTCACCCCTCCACTTT
NA	NA	TRBV7-9	TRBJ2-7	CASSQRYYEQYF	TGTGCCAGCAGCCAAAGGTACTACGAGCAGTACTTC
NA	NA	TRBV5-4	TRBJ2-2	CASSLALSGTGELFF	TGTGCCAGCAGCTTGGCCCTAAGCGGGACCGGGGAGCTGTTTTTT
few	NA	TRBV19	TRBJ1-5	CASSMVNRNQPQHF	TGTGCCAGTAGTATGGTGAACAGAAATCAGCCCCAGCATTTT
NA	NA	TRBV20-1	TRBJ1-1	CSASEGLGAFF	TGCAGTGCGAGCGAGGGCCTTGGAGCTTTCTTT
NA	NA	TRBV6-5	TRBJ1-6	CASSYSSRFYNSPLHF	TGTGCCAGCAGTTACTCTTCCAGATTCTATAATTCACCCCTCCACTTT
NA	NA	TRBV4-2	TRBJ2-3	CASSRSGTGSADTQYF	TGTGCCAGCAGCCGGAGTGGCACAGGGTCGGCAGATACGCAGTATTTT
NA	NA	TRBV7-9	TRBJ1-2	CASSFWGLGGPNYGYTF	TGTGCCAGCAGCTTTTGGGGATTGGGGGGACCTAACTATGGCTACACCTTC
NA	NA	TRBV4-1	TRBJ2-3	CASSQDRRRDTQYF	TGCGCCAGCAGCCAAGATCGAAGGCGTGATACGCAGTATTTT
NA	NA	TRBV9	TRBJ1-4	CASSVVREKLFF	TGTGCCAGCAGCGTAGTCAGGGAAAAACTGTTTTTT
NA	NA	TRBV5-1	TRBJ1-3	CASRPEGKKDTIYF	TGCGCCAGCAGGCCGGAGGGAAAGAAGGACACCATATATTTT
once	NA	TRBV10-3	TRBJ1-5	CAINPTRDQPQHF	TGTGCCATCAATCCCACGCGGGACCAGCCCCAGCATTTT
NA	TRBD1	TRBV27	TRBJ1-6	CASSYRQGGNSPLHF	TGTGCCAGCAGTTACCGACAGGGGGGTAATTCACCCCTCCACTTT
NA	TRBD1	TRBV5-4	TRBJ1-6	CASGRDRDDSPLHF	TGTGCCAGCGGCCGGGACAGGGATGATTCACCCCTCCACTTT
NA	NA	TRBV4-2	TRBJ2-2	CASSQEGPTGNTGELFF	TGTGCCAGCAGCCAAGAGGGACCGACAGGGAACACCGGGGAGCTGTTTTTT
NA	TRBD1	TRBV19	TRBJ2-6	CASGGQGRANVLTF	TGTGCCAGTGGCGGACAGGGAAGGGCCAACGTCCTGACTTTC
few	TRBD1	TRBV14	TRBJ2-2	CASSPFGGQRELFF	TGTGCCAGCAGCCCATTTGGGGGACAGCGGGAGCTGTTTTTT
few	TRBD1	TRBV24-1	TRBJ2-2	CATSPQGGANTGELFF	TGTGCCACCAGCCCACAGGGGGGCGCGAACACCGGGGAGCTGTTTTTT
once	TRBD2	TRBV29-1	TRBJ2-5	CSVVWAGRGETQYF	TGCAGCGTTGTGTGGGCAGGGAGGGGAGAGACCCAGTACTTC
NA	NA	TRBV29-1	TRBJ2-5	CSVETRGTQETQYF	TGCAGCGTTGAGACCCGGGGCACTCAAGAGACCCAGTACTTC
NA	NA	TRBV19	TRBJ2-7	CASSIGTYEQYF	TGTGCCAGTAGTATCGGGACCTACGAGCAGTACTTC
NA	NA	TRBV29-1	TRBJ1-1	CSVPPGGGNTEAFF	TGCAGCGTGCCCCCGGGTGGAGGGAACACTGAAGCTTTCTTT
NA	NA	TRBV9	TRBJ1-3	CASSKETASRGNTIYF	TGTGCCAGCAGCAAAGAGACAGCCAGCCGAGGAAACACCATATATTTT
NA	TRBD1	TRBV19	TRBJ1-2	CASTWGTGTGDGYTF	TGTGCCAGTACTTGGGGGACCGGGACAGGGGATGGCTACACCTTC